These 22 T cell receptor beta chains were all obtained from the same sample, sequenced in a study of patients and donors after allogeneic stem cell transplantation. TCRdb re-called the RT-PCR reads with MiXCR, one entry per CDR3 protein. The sample lists about 76,000 distinct CDR3 sequences; more than 25% were seen once. The sequenced sample was blood, either unsorted or a sorted T cell fraction (not recorded which). These receptors were collected from a human donor who was either an allogeneic HSCT recipient or a stem cell or donor lymphocyte infusion donor (not recorded which). It is not recorded whose cells these are; they may come from a transplant donor.

The chain combines TRBV7-9 with TRBJ1-5, with 8 bases that match TRBD1. This CDR3 spans 14 amino acids. Trimming removed 2 bases from V and 6 bases from J; junction bases left unmatched: 3. The V gene's germline CDR1 is SEHNR and CDR2 FQNEAQ (reference sequence). The CDR3 region is CASSLQGAGQPQHF. CDR3 DNA: TGTGCCAGCAGCTTACAGGGGGCAGGTCAGCCCCAGCATTTT.

This clonotype has more than one count but fewer than ten. The chain couples TRBV12-3 or TRBV12-4 to TRBJ2-5; D possibly corresponds to TRBD2 (5 bases). The V gene lost 5 bases and the J gene lost 4 bases, with 17 bases spanning the gap. The CDR3 runs to 15 residues. CDR3 DNA sequence: TGTGCCAGCAGTCCCCCCACGGGGTGGGGAGAGACCCAGTACTTC. Translation gives CASSPPTGWGETQYF.

The chain combines TRBV28 with TRBJ1-6, with no clear D. Germline V gives CDR1 MDHEN, CDR2 SYDVKM. V was pared by 1 base and J by 6 bases, with 7 bases between. The CDR3 covers 14 residues. The chain's CDR3 is CASSLLQPNSPLHF. In DNA form, the CDR3 reads TGTGCCAGCAGTTTATTGCAGCCTAATTCACCCCTCCACTTT. Filled out from reference TRBV28 and TRBJ1-6, the complete variable domain reads DVKVTQSSRYLVKRTGEKVFLECVQDMDHENMFWYRQDPGLGLRLIYFSYDVKMKEKGDIPEGYSVSREKKERFSLILESASTNQTSMYLCASSLLQPNSPLHFGNGTRLTVT.

This clonotype was found once. The chain has TRBV7-2 and TRBJ2-4; 8 bases fit TRBD1. Germline V gene sequence: CDR1 SGHTA, CDR2 FQGNSA. V lost 2 bases, J lost 5 bases, and 2 bases stayed unmatched. This CDR3 has 14 residues. CDR3 loop: CASSLWTGQNIQYF. The CDR3 region has the DNA TGTGCCAGCAGCTTATGGACAGGGCAAAACATTCAGTACTTC.

The CDR3 DNA is TGTGCCAGCAGTTTACCGGGACTCACAGATACGCAGTATTTT. Its protein is CASSLPGLTDTQYF. The chain combines TRBV12-3 or TRBV12-4 with TRBJ2-3; possibly TRBD2 for D (6 bases). This CDR3 contains 14 residues. The germline V and J ends were trimmed by 2 bases and 2 bases, with 8 bases remaining between them.

This clonotype was recorded once. At one end, the junction sequence differs from germline, possibly due to a read error. In DNA, the CDR3 is TGTGCCTGGATGAGACAGGGGGTGCTCCATTCACCCTTCCACTTT. It yields the protein CAWMRQGVLHSPFHF. The chain joins TRBV30 to TRBJ1-6; 9 bases line up with TRBD1. Looked up from germline, CDR1 is GTSNPN and CDR2 is SVGIG (reference sequence). The CDR3 is made up of 15 amino acids.

The sample holds a few counts of this clonotype. This chain connects TRBV21-1 to TRBJ2-7; the D call of TRBD1 is as the table states it, not checked on the DNA. TRBV21-1 represents a pseudogene. The CDR3 loop spans 12 amino acids. The CDR3 coding sequence is TGTGCCAGCAGCGACAGGGCCTGCGAGCAGTACTTC. Amino acid sequence: CASSDRACEQYF.

This clonotype was seen a few times. The chain has TRBV20-1 and TRBJ1-6; D is undetermined. Trimming took 6 bases from V and 2 from J, leaving 26 bases between them. CDR1 is DFQATT and CDR2 is SNEGSKA in the germline V gene (reference sequence). CDR3 length: 19 residues. The CDR3 sequence: CSAAPRGILSIPYNSPLHF. In DNA form, the CDR3 reads TGCAGTGCCGCCCCACGGGGAATCCTCTCAATCCCCTATAATTCACCCCTCCACTTT.

The genes are TRBV10-3 and TRBJ1-2; D is ambiguous. V was pared by 7 bases and J by 3 bases, with 18 bases between. The CDR3 is made up of 15 amino acids. The germline CDR1 and CDR2 sequences are ENHRY and SYGVKD. For the CDR3, the DNA is TGTGCCATCAAACAGCTCCGTGCGTCGGACTATGGCTACACCTTC. Amino acid sequence: CAIKQLRASDYGYTF.

The V and J genes are TRBV4-3 and TRBJ2-1; 10 bases are a match to TRBD2. The germline CDR1 and CDR2 sequences are LGHNA and YSLEER. The J segment lost 4 bases and the V segment lost 3 bases, leaving 3 bases of the junction unmatched. This CDR3 is built from 15 residues. Written as DNA, the CDR3 is TGCGCCAGCAGCCATTCTAGCGGGGGTTACAATGAGCAGTTCTTC. Amino acids: CASSHSSGGYNEQFF.

This clonotype was counted only a few times. The CDR3 nucleotides are TGTGCCATCAGTCCTCGGGACTCTTCCTACGAGCAGTACTTC. Its protein product is CAISPRDSSYEQYF. The gene calls are TRBV10-3 and TRBJ2-7; a possible D gene is TRBD2 (6 bases). This CDR3 region has 14 residues. The ends were cut back, 5 bases at V and 1 base at J, with 12 bases in the middle. CDR1 is ENHRY, CDR2 SYGVKD, per germline.

Concerning this clonotype: At one boundary the junction diverges from the germline segment, which might be a read error. This chain links TRBV5-1 with TRBJ1-4; D is unclear. Germline V gene sequence: CDR1 SGHRS, CDR2 YFSETQ. CDR3 size: 14 residues. The CDR3 DNA reads TGCACCAGCAGATCGATACGGGCTAATGAAAAACTGTTTTTT. This translates into CTSRSIRANEKLFF.

The chain links TRBV28 to TRBJ2-7; TRBD1 aligns across 8 bases. CDR3 length: 15 amino acids. Germline CDR1 is MDHEN and CDR2 is SYDVKM. Trimming cost V 8 bases and J 3 bases; bases outside gene matches: 12. CDR3 DNA sequence: TGTGCCAGCTACCCCTATCACGGACAGGGCTACGAGCAGTACTTC. Protein: CASYPYHGQGYEQYF. Drawing the rest from reference TRBV28 and TRBJ2-7, the complete variable domain is DVKVTQSSRYLVKRTGEKVFLECVQDMDHENMFWYRQDPGLGLRLIYFSYDVKMKEKGDIPEGYSVSREKKERFSLILESASTNQTSMYLCASYPYHGQGYEQYFGPGTRLTVT.

In its sample, this clonotype was seen many times. The chain carries TRBV10-3 and TRBJ1-1; D is unresolved. V shed 4 bases and J shed 1 base, with 7 bases lying between them. This CDR3 comprises 13 residues. Germline CDR1 reads ENHRY; CDR2 reads SYGVKD. The CDR3: CAISGQQNTEAFF. In DNA, the CDR3 is TGTGCCATCAGTGGGCAGCAGAACACTGAAGCTTTCTTT.

This clonotype was observed a single time. The V and J genes are TRBV6-2 or TRBV6-3 and TRBJ2-1; TRBD2 matches 12 bases. J was trimmed by 8 bases and V by 6 bases; bases with no gene match: 11. The CDR3 is 16 amino acids. Germline CDR1 reads MNHEY; CDR2 reads SVGEGT. Here the CDR3 reads CASRRLAGVFVHEQFF. The CDR3 DNA reads as TGTGCCAGCAGAAGACTAGCGGGAGTGTTCGTCCATGAGCAGTTCTTC.

The chain joins TRBV27 to TRBJ1-1; possible D gene TRBD1, 6 bases. Germline loops: CDR1 MNHEY, CDR2 SMNVEV (reference sequence). Trimming stripped 5 bases from V and 5 bases from J, with 15 bases between. The CDR3 sequence is 14 residues long. The CDR3 loop reads CASSNWGARTEAFF. The CDR3 region has the DNA TGTGCCAGCAGTAACTGGGGGGCGAGGACTGAAGCTTTCTTT.

The chain combines TRBV29-1 with TRBJ2-3, with D tentatively TRBD2 (6 bases). The germline gives CDR1 SQVTM, CDR2 ANQGSEA. This CDR3 has 12 residues. Trimming pared 7 bases from V and 4 bases from J, leaving 12 bases between. CDR3 sequence reads: CSAGGLADTQYF. The DNA of the CDR3 is TGCAGCGCCGGGGGATTAGCAGATACGCAGTATTTT.

V usage is TRBV4-1 and J usage is TRBJ2-3, with D uncertain. Deletions cut 4 bases from V and 4 bases from J, with 9 bases between. The germline V gene has CDR1 MGHRA and CDR2 YSYEKL. The CDR3 covers 13 residues. CDR3 bases: TGCGCCAGCAGCCCCCCCGATGCAGATACGCAGTATTTT. Translation: CASSPPDADTQYF.

This clonotype has more than one count but fewer than ten. The V gene is TRBV5-1, the J gene TRBJ2-7, with unresolved D. V shed 4 bases and J shed 7 bases, with 18 bases lying between them. CDR1 is SGHRS, CDR2 YFSETQ, per germline. This CDR3 has 14 amino acids. The CDR3 DNA follows: TGCGCCAGCAGCCATGGACGGACCTACGGAGAGCAGTACTTC. Translating gives CASSHGRTYGEQYF.

In this sample, this clonotype turned up a few times. J is TRBJ1-2 and V is TRBV9; 9 positions match TRBD1. The trim removed 2 bases at V and 6 bases at J, leaving 14 bases unmatched. Per germline, CDR1 SGDLS and CDR2 YYNGEE. This CDR3 has 17 amino acids. The CDR3 DNA reads TGTGCCAGCAGCGTCCCGCGCGGTGGGACAGGGTTTCATGGCTACACCTTC. This encodes CASSVPRGGTGFHGYTF.

CDR3 region: CSVEVPFQETQYF. The CDR3, as DNA: TGCAGCGTTGAAGTCCCGTTCCAAGAGACCCAGTACTTC. The rearrangement links TRBV29-1 to TRBJ2-5; no firm D call. The CDR3 has 13 residues. The V gene's germline CDR1 is SQVTM and CDR2 ANQGSEA. V was shortened by 1 base and J by 1 base, with 7 bases between the two germline ends.

The chain combines TRBV7-9 with TRBJ1-6, with TRBD1 as a possible D gene (6 bases). The ends were cut back, 2 bases at V and 8 bases at J, with 7 bases in the middle. The germline CDR1 and CDR2 sequences are SEHNR and FQNEAQ (reference sequence). The CDR3 covers 13 residues. This CDR3 is CASSLYRDSPLHF. The CDR3 bases are TGTGCCAGCAGCTTATACAGGGATTCACCCCTCCACTTT.